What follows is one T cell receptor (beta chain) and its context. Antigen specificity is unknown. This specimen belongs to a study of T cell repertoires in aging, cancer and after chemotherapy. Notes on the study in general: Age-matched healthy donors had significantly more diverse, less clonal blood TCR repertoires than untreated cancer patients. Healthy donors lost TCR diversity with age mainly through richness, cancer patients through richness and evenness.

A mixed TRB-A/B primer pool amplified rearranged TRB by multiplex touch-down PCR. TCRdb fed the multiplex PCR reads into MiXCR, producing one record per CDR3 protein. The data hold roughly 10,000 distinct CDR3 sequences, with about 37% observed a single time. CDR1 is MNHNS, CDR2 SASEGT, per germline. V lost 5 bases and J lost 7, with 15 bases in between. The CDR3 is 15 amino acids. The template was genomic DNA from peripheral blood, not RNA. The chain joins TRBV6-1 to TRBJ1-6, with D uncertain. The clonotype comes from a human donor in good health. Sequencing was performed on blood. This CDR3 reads CASSYPGRLNSPLHF. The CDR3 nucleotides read TGTGCCAGCAGTTACCCCGGACGTTTGAATTCACCCCTCCACTTT.